The 11 T cell receptor beta chains below all came from one sample that was sequenced in a study of blood T cell repertoires in COVID-19. Libraries were prepared by immunoSEQ multiplex PCR; TCRdb keeps only in-frame clonotypes and omits some of them. The sample records around 67,000 clones, around 82% being singletons. Sequencing was done on a sample of peripheral blood. These receptors were collected from an elderly man with active COVID-19.

This clone was seen only a few times. The sample has other DNA sequences that encode this CDR3 too. The J gene is TRBJ2-5, the V gene TRBV3-1 (or the pseudogene TRBV3-2); the match to TRBD2 covers 7 bases. This CDR3 region has 13 residues. The V segment lost 4 bases and the J segment 1 base; nucleotides outside the gene matches: 0. Germline loops: CDR1 LGHDT, CDR2 YNNKEL (reference sequence). CDR3 bases: TGTGCCAGCAGCCGGGGGGGCCAAGAGACCCAGTACTTC. Its translation: CASSRGGQETQYF.

The chain employs TRBV6-2 or TRBV6-3 and TRBJ1-5; D uncertain. CDR3 length: 14 residues. Germline CDR1 reads MNHEY; CDR2 reads SVGEGT. V was cut by 3 bases and J by 4 bases, with 10 bases left in between. The CDR3, as DNA: TGTGCCAGCAGTTATAGGTCAGGTAATCAGCCCCAGCATTTT. This sequence encodes CASSYRSGNQPQHF.

The chain employs TRBV18 and TRBJ2-2; 11 bases line up with TRBD2. The CDR3 consists of 16 residues. Germline V gene sequence: CDR1 KGHSH, CDR2 LQKENI. The V segment lost 5 bases and the J segment 4 bases; nucleotides outside the gene matches: 6. CDR3: CASSSLAGATTGELFF. The CDR3 DNA sequence: TGTGCCAGCTCATCACTAGCGGGGGCGACCACCGGGGAGCTGTTTTTT.

The rearrangement links TRBV15 to TRBJ1-4, with D unresolved. The CDR3 length is 14 residues. Trimming shortened V by 8 bases and J by 8 bases, and 18 bases separated the two germline ends. Germline V gene data show CDR1 as LNHNV and CDR2 as YYDKDF (reference sequence). CDR3 nucleotides: TGTGCCACCGAGCAGCTCCGGGCGGGCGAAAAACTGTTTTTT. Protein product: CATEQLRAGEKLFF.

The chain has TRBV28 and TRBJ1-1; 8 positions agree with TRBD1. The germline CDR1 and CDR2 sequences are MDHEN and SYDVKM. V dropped 8 bases and J dropped 3; count of bases not matched to a gene: 14. CDR3 length: 16 amino acids. The CDR3 reads CASPTTGGNWHTEAFF. CDR3 coding DNA: TGTGCCAGCCCAACCACAGGGGGTAATTGGCACACTGAAGCTTTCTTT.

V usage is TRBV28 and J usage is TRBJ2-2, with D maybe TRBD2 (6 bases). This CDR3 contains 12 residues. Germline V gene lookup returns CDR1 MDHEN and CDR2 SYDVKM. The germline V and J ends were trimmed by 11 bases and 4 bases, with 11 bases remaining between them. CDR3 nucleotide sequence: TGTGCCTGGGGGGAGAGCACCGGGGAGCTGTTTTTT. Protein sequence: CAWGESTGELFF.

As regards this clone: In the same sample, other DNA sequences code for this CDR3. This sequence joins TRBV29-1 and TRBJ1-4; TRBD1 matches at 7 bases. This CDR3 contains 13 residues. The germline V gene has CDR1 SQVTM and CDR2 ANQGSEA. The ends lost 5 bases at V and 6 bases at J; junction bases unmatched: 6. CDR3 amino acids: CSVRGRGDEKLFF. CDR3 bases: TGCAGCGTTCGCGGCAGGGGGGATGAAAAACTGTTTTTT.

This clone has just a few counts. This chain joins TRBV20-1 and TRBJ1-2; D unresolved. Trimming left V 3 bases short and J 6 bases short, with 23 bases between. The CDR3 covers 16 residues. Germline V CDR1 and CDR2: DFQATT, SNEGSKA (reference sequence). CDR3 in DNA: TGCAGTGCTAGTCCTCCGTCCGGAGGGCGCGCCCATGGCTACACCTTC. Amino acids: CSASPPSGGRAHGYTF.

The V call is TRBV28, the J call TRBJ1-5; D unresolved. Trimming stripped 5 bases from V and 4 bases from J, with 9 bases between. CDR3 length: 13 residues. Per the germline V gene, CDR1 is MDHEN and CDR2 is SYDVKM. CDR3 bases: TGTGCCAGCAGTGTCCAGTCAAATCAGCCCCAGCATTTT. The encoded protein is CASSVQSNQPQHF.

This chain connects TRBV5-4 to TRBJ2-7; 10 bases align to TRBD1. This CDR3 is 17 amino acids long. V lost 2 bases, J lost 0 bases, and 8 bases stayed unmatched. Germline V gives CDR1 SGHNT, CDR2 YYREEE (reference sequence). The chain's CDR3 is CASSFGTGVQSSYEQYF. The CDR3 coding sequence is TGTGCCAGCAGCTTCGGGACAGGGGTCCAAAGCTCCTACGAGCAGTACTTC.

The CDR3 DNA reads as TGTGCCAGCAGTTACACACCGGGACAGAGAAATTCACCCCTCCACTTT. It codes for CASSYTPGQRNSPLHF. The rearrangement links TRBV6-5 to TRBJ1-6; 7 bases align to TRBD1. The CDR3 covers 16 residues. The germline V gene has CDR1 MNHEY and CDR2 SVGAGI. V dropped 2 bases and J dropped 7; count of bases not matched to a gene: 8.